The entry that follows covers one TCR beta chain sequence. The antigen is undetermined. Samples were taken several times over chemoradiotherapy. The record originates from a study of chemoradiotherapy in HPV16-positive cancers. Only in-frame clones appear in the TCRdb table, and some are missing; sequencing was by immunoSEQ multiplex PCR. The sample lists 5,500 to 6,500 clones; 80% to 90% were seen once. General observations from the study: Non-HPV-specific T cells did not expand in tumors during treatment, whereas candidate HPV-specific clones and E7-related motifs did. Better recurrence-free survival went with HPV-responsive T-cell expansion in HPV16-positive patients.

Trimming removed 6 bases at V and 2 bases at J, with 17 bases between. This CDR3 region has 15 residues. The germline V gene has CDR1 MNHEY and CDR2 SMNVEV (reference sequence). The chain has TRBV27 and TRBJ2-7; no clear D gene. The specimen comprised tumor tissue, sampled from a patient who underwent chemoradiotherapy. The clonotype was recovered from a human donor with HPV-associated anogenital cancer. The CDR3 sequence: CASRRHARQPYEQYF. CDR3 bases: TGTGCCAGCAGACGACACGCGAGGCAACCCTACGAGCAGTACTTC.